The T cell receptor (beta chain) under discussion was sequenced for a study of T cell responses to AZD1222 COVID-19 vaccine. Turning to the study itself: Whether given at about 4 or about 12 weeks, second doses were pooled. Study results and caveats: Among spike-specific TCRs, nearly half reportedly target unmutated variant regions. At 160-218 and 743-854, vaccine-associated CD4 TCRs were dominant, and they spanned spike.

Concerning this clone: Its antigen is undetermined.

The CDR3 has 13 amino acids. V dropped 6 bases and J dropped 7; count of bases not matched to a gene: 6. The germline V gene has CDR1 MNHNY and CDR2 SVGAGI (reference sequence). Clones were sequenced by immunoSEQ multiplex PCR, and TCRdb holds only the in-frame ones, with some missing. The sample holds roughly 130,000 clones, roughly nine tenths seen once. The input for sequencing was peripheral blood, taken on day 0 of AZD1222 vaccination. The V call is TRBV6-6, the J call TRBJ2-3; 8 positions agree with TRBD2. This clonotype was sampled from an adult in good health. The CDR3 DNA reads TGTGCCAGCAGCCCAAGCGGGAGTAATACGCAGTATTTT. Translation: CASSPSGSNTQYF.